This passage covers 27 T cell receptor beta chains from one sample sequenced in a study of sequential checkpoint blockade in melanoma. The data were produced by immunoSEQ multiplex PCR, yet TCRdb's version contains in-frame clones alone and is incomplete. The table shows about 38,000 clones, with 70% to 90% occurring only once. Treatment given: randomized to nivolumab then ipilimumab (arm A) or the reverse (arm B). The input for sequencing was CD8+ T cells sorted from blood (inferred from file names), taken from a patient given nivolumab and ipilimumab in sequence. These receptors were obtained from a human donor with melanoma.

V is TRBV4-1 and J is TRBJ1-1; D remains unclear. Deletions cut 2 bases from V and 6 bases from J, with 13 bases between. Per the germline V gene, CDR1 is MGHRA and CDR2 is YSYEKL. The CDR3 extends over 14 amino acids. The CDR3 nucleotides read TGCGCCAGCAGCCAACCCTCAACGGGGTCTGAAGCTTTCTTT. Encoded protein: CASSQPSTGSEAFF.

In its sample, this clone is medium-sized. The rearrangement joins TRBV7-6 to TRBJ1-1; the D gene is possibly TRBD1 (5 bases). This CDR3 has 16 residues. The V gene lost 5 bases and the J gene lost 7 bases, with 23 bases spanning the gap. Germline values: CDR1 SGHVS, CDR2 FNYEAQ. For the CDR3, the DNA is TGTGCCAGCAGCCCGGAGGTTGGGACTGACTGGTATGAAGCTTTCTTT. Protein product: CASSPEVGTDWYEAFF.

This chain uses TRBV27 with TRBJ2-6; 7 nucleotides line up with TRBD1. The germline gives CDR1 MNHEY, CDR2 SMNVEV (reference sequence). The CDR3 runs to 16 residues. V lost 5 bases to trimming and J lost 3 bases; unmatched junction nucleotides: 7. The CDR3 loop reads CASSSTGVLGANVLTF. The CDR3 DNA is TGTGCCAGCAGTAGTACAGGGGTGCTTGGGGCCAACGTCCTGACTTTC.

This chain joins TRBV27 and TRBJ2-7, with D tentatively TRBD2 (5 bases). The CDR3 length is 13 residues. V shed 2 bases and J shed 3 bases, with 8 bases lying between them. Germline V gives CDR1 MNHEY, CDR2 SMNVEV (reference sequence). The CDR3 here is CASSLPGDYEQYF. DNA for the CDR3: TGTGCCAGCAGTTTACCCGGGGACTACGAGCAGTACTTC.

This sequence joins TRBV7-9 and TRBJ1-5; maybe TRBD1 (5 bases). Trimming took 8 bases from V and 4 from J, leaving 9 bases between them. The V gene's germline CDR1 is SEHNR and CDR2 FQNEAQ (reference sequence). The CDR3 contains 12 residues. The CDR3 protein is CASQGGNQPQHF. The CDR3 DNA reads TGTGCCAGCCAGGGAGGAAATCAGCCCCAGCATTTT.

The chain has TRBV9 and TRBJ1-5; D possibly corresponds to TRBD1 (6 bases). CDR1 is SGDLS, CDR2 YYNGEE, per germline. The CDR3 contains 15 residues. V shed 1 base and J shed 0 bases, with 8 bases lying between them. CDR3 nucleotides: TGTGCCAGCAGCGTAACAGGGAGTAGCAATCAGCCCCAGCATTTT. It translates to CASSVTGSSNQPQHF.

The chain recombines TRBV27 with TRBJ2-5; 7 bases are a match to TRBD2. This CDR3 contains 16 residues. The germline V gene encodes CDR1 MNHEY and CDR2 SMNVEV (reference sequence). The V and J ends lost 1 base and 3 bases, in that order; junction bases with no gene match: 8. DNA of the CDR3: TGTGCCAGCAGTTTATTAGGGGACGGACTAGAAGAGACCCAGTACTTC. It encodes CASSLLGDGLEETQYF.

The genes are TRBV11-3 and TRBJ2-7; D is possibly TRBD2 (8 bases). The CDR3 length is 13 residues. The germline V gene encodes CDR1 SGHNT and CDR2 YENEEA. V dropped 4 bases and J dropped 7 bases, with 14 bases sitting between them. Here the CDR3 reads CASSSGGGLEQYF. DNA of the CDR3: TGTGCCAGCAGCTCGGGAGGGGGCCTGGAGCAGTACTTC.

The chain has TRBV27 and TRBJ1-5, with D perhaps matching TRBD1 (5 bases). This CDR3 spans 13 amino acids. CDR1 and CDR2 from the germline V gene are MNHEY and SMNVEV (reference sequence). V lost 5 bases to trimming and J lost 1 base, with 6 bases between them. The CDR3 DNA reads TGTGCCAGCAGTCGGGGGAGCAATCAGCCCCAGCATTTT. Translated, it gives CASSRGSNQPQHF.

V gene TRBV7-3 combines with J gene TRBJ1-1, with D tentatively TRBD1 (6 bases). The CDR3 has 13 amino acids. Germline V gives CDR1 SGHTA, CDR2 FQGTGA. V gave up 4 bases and J gave up 8 bases, with 14 bases separating them. Written as DNA, the CDR3 is TGTGCCAGCAGCTATCAGGGGCCCCGGGAAGCTTTCTTT. Its translation is CASSYQGPREAFF.

V gene TRBV29-1 combines with J gene TRBJ1-1; 8 bases match TRBD1. Trimming took 4 bases from V and 10 from J; bases not matched to a gene: 5. CDR1 is SQVTM and CDR2 is ANQGSEA in the germline V gene. The CDR3 spans 11 residues. The CDR3 sequence: CSVGQGIGAFF. The CDR3 DNA is TGCAGCGTTGGACAGGGGATTGGAGCTTTCTTT.

V and J are TRBV2 and TRBJ1-2, with D possibly TRBD1 on 6 matching bases. With 6 bases removed from V and 3 bases from J, the gap between germline ends came to 14 bases. The length of the CDR3 is 14 residues. The germline V gene encodes CDR1 SNHLY and CDR2 FYNNEI. The CDR3, as DNA: TGTGCCAGCAGCGTTGTTACAGGGTACTATGGCTACACCTTC. It yields the protein CASSVVTGYYGYTF.

The chain carries TRBV19 and TRBJ2-2; D ambiguous. The germline V gene has CDR1 LNHDA and CDR2 SQIVND (reference sequence). The ends were cut back, 1 base at V and 15 bases at J, with 15 bases in the middle. The CDR3 extends over 13 amino acids. Here the CDR3 reads CASSIASHYPLFF. The DNA for the CDR3 is TGTGCCAGTAGTATAGCTTCGCACTATCCGTTGTTTTTT.

The J gene is TRBJ2-3, the V gene TRBV27; perhaps TRBD1 as D (5 bases). There are 13 residues in the CDR3. Germline V gene data show CDR1 as MNHEY and CDR2 as SMNVEV (reference sequence). Trimming took 6 bases from V and 4 from J, leaving 11 bases between them. The CDR3 protein is CASRKGFPDTQYF. In nucleotides, the CDR3 is TGTGCCAGCAGGAAGGGGTTCCCAGATACGCAGTATTTT.

This clone is a singleton in its sample. V usage is TRBV4-3 and J usage is TRBJ1-2; D call uncertain. This CDR3 comprises 15 residues. Germline V gene sequence: CDR1 LGHNA, CDR2 YSLEER. Between the trimmed V and J ends, which lost 0 bases and 4 bases, there was a span of 12 bases. CDR3 sequence (DNA): TGCGCCAGCAGCCAAGATAGTCAGGCGTCCTATGGCTACACCTTC. It specifies CASSQDSQASYGYTF.

V and J are TRBV6-1 and TRBJ2-1, with TRBD2 matching over 8 bases. The CDR3 totals 16 residues. Germline CDR1 MNHNS, CDR2 SASEGT. The V gene end was trimmed by 4 bases and the J gene end by 7 bases; junction bases not matched to a gene: 12. In nucleotides, the CDR3 is TGTGCCAGCAGTGGGGAGCGGGAGCCATACTATAATGAGCAGTTCTTC. The encoded protein is CASSGEREPYYNEQFF.

This clone was seen only once. The V call is TRBV14, the J call TRBJ2-4; no clear D. CDR1 SGHDN and CDR2 FVKESK come from the germline V gene. V was shortened by 2 bases and J by 1 base, with 12 bases between the two germline ends. CDR3 size: 16 residues. The DNA for the CDR3 is TGTGCCAGCAGCCAATTTACGGGTCCGGCCAAAAACATTCAGTACTTC. As protein: CASSQFTGPAKNIQYF.

Concerning this clone: Other DNA sequences in this sample translate to the same CDR3. This chain uses TRBV5-1 with TRBJ1-2, with D perhaps TRBD1 (6 bases). V was trimmed by 2 bases and J by 7 bases, leaving 9 bases between them. CDR3 size: 12 residues. The germline V gene has CDR1 SGHRS and CDR2 YFSETQ. The CDR3 nucleotides are TGCGCCAGCAGCTTTGAAGGGGGTGGCTACACCTTC. Translated: CASSFEGGGYTF.

The chain links TRBV7-2 to TRBJ2-3; D is possibly TRBD1 (6 bases). This CDR3 has 14 residues. Germline V gives CDR1 SGHTA, CDR2 FQGNSA. The V and J ends lost 4 bases and 3 bases respectively, with 11 bases between them. The CDR3 DNA follows: TGTGCCAGCAGCTACAGGGTTGATACAGATACGCAGTATTTT. Translating it yields CASSYRVDTDTQYF.

This clone appeared a few times. The chain is built from TRBV28 and TRBJ1-5; TRBD1 matches at 7 bases. The CDR3 is 15 residues long. The germline CDR1 and CDR2 sequences are MDHEN and SYDVKM. V lost 5 bases, J lost 0 bases, and 4 bases stayed unmatched. The CDR3 reads CASSGWTGSNQPQHF. In nucleotides, the CDR3 is TGTGCCAGCAGTGGATGGACAGGTAGCAATCAGCCCCAGCATTTT.

This chain uses TRBV4-1 with TRBJ2-7, with D hard to call. Germline loops: CDR1 MGHRA, CDR2 YSYEKL. CDR3 length: 14 amino acids. V was pared by 3 bases and J by 2 bases, with 11 bases between. CDR3 in amino acids: CASSQVGPTYEQYF. As DNA, the CDR3 is TGCGCCAGCAGCCAGGTTGGTCCTACCTACGAGCAGTACTTC.

The chain joins TRBV4-1 to TRBJ2-7; no definite D call. The CDR3 contains 13 residues. V was clipped by 0 bases and J by 6 bases, with 9 bases between them. Germline V CDR1 and CDR2: MGHRA, YSYEKL. The CDR3 reads CASSQDTTLEQYF. The CDR3 nucleotides are TGCGCCAGCAGCCAAGACACAACGCTCGAGCAGTACTTC.

The chain joins TRBV30 to TRBJ1-2; 7 bases map to TRBD1. Looked up from germline, CDR1 is GTSNPN and CDR2 is SVGIG (reference sequence). V trimming: 0 bases; J trimming: 8 bases; junction bases outside the gene matches: 9. The CDR3 extends over 14 amino acids. CDR3 loop: CAWSVRQGKIGYTF. CDR3 DNA sequence: TGTGCCTGGAGTGTACGACAGGGTAAAATCGGCTACACCTTC.

About this clone: A far larger clone is one nucleotide away, so this likely arose from a read error. The V and J genes are TRBV13 and TRBJ2-7; D may be TRBD2 (6 bases). This CDR3 has 12 amino acids. Germline values: CDR1 PRHDT, CDR2 FYEKMQ (reference sequence). CDR3 in amino acids: CASSFTGREVDF. CDR3 sequence (DNA): TGTGCCAGCAGCTTTACCGGCAGGGAGGTCGACTTC.

This chain links TRBV28 with TRBJ2-7; TRBD2 is a possible D gene (5 bases). CDR3 length equals 15 residues. V dropped 6 bases and J dropped 1 base, with 16 bases sitting between them. Germline V lookup: CDR1 MDHEN, CDR2 SYDVKM. This CDR3 is CASSPVPLASYEQYF. The CDR3 DNA sequence: TGTGCCAGCAGCCCTGTGCCGCTAGCATCCTACGAGCAGTACTTC.

J is TRBJ2-5 and V is TRBV6-6, with TRBD1 as a possible D gene (6 bases). Germline CDR1 is MNHNY and CDR2 is SVGAGI (reference sequence). V was pared by 2 bases and J by 4 bases, with 14 bases between. The CDR3 is made up of 15 amino acids. DNA for the CDR3: TGTGCCAGCAGTTACGTCGGACAGAAAGGAGAGACCCAGTACTTC. It translates to CASSYVGQKGETQYF.

The chain combines TRBV13 with TRBJ1-2, with a weak D call TRBD1 (6 bases). The germline V gene has CDR1 PRHDT and CDR2 FYEKMQ (reference sequence). V was cut by 0 bases and J by 4 bases, with 24 bases left in between. The CDR3 covers 19 residues. CDR3 DNA: TGTGCCAGCAGCTTAGGCCCCTCCCCGGACAGCCAGGGGAGCTATGGCTACACCTTC. Translating it yields CASSLGPSPDSQGSYGYTF.